This T cell receptor (beta chain) derives from a study of CD8 T cells in Susac syndrome. Random hexamers primed reverse transcription of about 0.5 to 1 ug RNA. TCRdb re-called the immunoSEQ multiplex PCR reads through MiXCR, storing one row per CDR3 protein. The table has about 210,000 distinct CDR3 sequences, 94% seen once. Germline lookup yields CDR1 SNHLY and CDR2 FYNNEI. Trimming left V 1 base short and J 1 base short, with 13 bases between. The CDR3 is made up of 16 amino acids. This sequence was found in a human donor with Susac syndrome. The sample comprised CD4+ T cells from PBMCs. The chain is built from TRBV2 and TRBJ1-1, with D unresolved. CDR3 DNA sequence: TGTGCCAGCAGTGAAGTAGGGAGGACTGCGAACACTGAAGCTTTCTTT. This encodes CASSEVGRTANTEAFF.